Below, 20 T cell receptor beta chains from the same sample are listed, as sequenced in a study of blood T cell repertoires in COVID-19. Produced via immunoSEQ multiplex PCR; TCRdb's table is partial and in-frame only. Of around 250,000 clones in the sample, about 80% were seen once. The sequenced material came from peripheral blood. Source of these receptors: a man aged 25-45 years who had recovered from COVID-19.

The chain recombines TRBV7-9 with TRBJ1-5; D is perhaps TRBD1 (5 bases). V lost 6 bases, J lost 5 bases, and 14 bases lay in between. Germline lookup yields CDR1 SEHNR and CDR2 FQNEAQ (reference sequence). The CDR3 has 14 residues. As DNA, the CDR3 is TGTGCCAGCAGTTCGGGCCCCAGGGATCAGCCCCAGCATTTT. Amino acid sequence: CASSSGPRDQPQHF.

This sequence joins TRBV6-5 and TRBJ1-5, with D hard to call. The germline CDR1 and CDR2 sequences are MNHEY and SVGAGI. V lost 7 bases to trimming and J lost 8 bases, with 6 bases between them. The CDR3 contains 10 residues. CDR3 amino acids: CASNYKPQHF. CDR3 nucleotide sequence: TGTGCCAGCAACTATAAGCCCCAGCATTTT.

CDR3 region: CASSYKPEQFF. The CDR3 DNA is TGTGCCAGCAGCTATAAGCCCGAGCAGTTCTTC. The V gene is TRBV5-8, the J gene TRBJ2-1; D gene ambiguous. V was trimmed by 3 bases and J by 10 bases, leaving 8 bases between them. This CDR3 contains 11 residues. Germline CDR1 is SGHTS and CDR2 is YDEGEE.

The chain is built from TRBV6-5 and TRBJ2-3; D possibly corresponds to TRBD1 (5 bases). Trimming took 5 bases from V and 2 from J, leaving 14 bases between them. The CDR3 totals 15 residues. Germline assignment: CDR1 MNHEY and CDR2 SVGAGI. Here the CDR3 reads CASSPQKGLTDTQYF. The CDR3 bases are TGTGCCAGCAGTCCGCAAAAGGGGCTCACAGATACGCAGTATTTT.

As DNA, the CDR3 is TGTGCCAGCAGCATGACACGTTCCTACGAGCAGTACGTC. This translates into CASSMTRSYEQYV. This sequence joins TRBV14 and TRBJ2-7; D ambiguous. The CDR3 extends over 13 amino acids. Germline V gene lookup returns CDR1 SGHDN and CDR2 FVKESK. The V gene lost 5 bases and the J gene lost 1 base, with 9 bases spanning the gap.

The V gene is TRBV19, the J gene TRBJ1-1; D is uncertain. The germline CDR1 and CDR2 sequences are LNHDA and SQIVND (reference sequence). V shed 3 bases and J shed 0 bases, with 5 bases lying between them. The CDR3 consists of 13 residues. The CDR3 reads CASSMYMNTEAFF. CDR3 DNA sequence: TGTGCCAGTAGTATGTATATGAACACTGAAGCTTTCTTT. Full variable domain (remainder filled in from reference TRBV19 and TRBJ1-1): DGGITQSPKYLFRKEGQNVTLSCEQNLNHDAMYWYRQDPGQGLRLIYYSQIVNDFQKGDIAEGYSVSREKKESFPLTVTSAQKNPTAFYLCASSMYMNTEAFFGQGTRLTVV.

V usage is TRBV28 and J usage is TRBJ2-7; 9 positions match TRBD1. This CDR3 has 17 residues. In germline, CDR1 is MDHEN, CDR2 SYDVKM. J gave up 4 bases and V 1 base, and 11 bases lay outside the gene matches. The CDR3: CASSLSGMDRGNYEQYV. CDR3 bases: TGTGCCAGCAGTTTATCTGGGATGGACAGGGGAAATTACGAGCAGTACGTC.

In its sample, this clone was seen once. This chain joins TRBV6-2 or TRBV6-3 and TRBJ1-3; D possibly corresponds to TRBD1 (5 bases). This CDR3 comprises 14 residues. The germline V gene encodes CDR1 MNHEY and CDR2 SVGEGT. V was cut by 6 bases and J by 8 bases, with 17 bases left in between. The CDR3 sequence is CASSSGDGRYTIYF. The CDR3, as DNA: TGTGCCAGCAGCAGCGGGGACGGGAGATACACCATATATTTT.

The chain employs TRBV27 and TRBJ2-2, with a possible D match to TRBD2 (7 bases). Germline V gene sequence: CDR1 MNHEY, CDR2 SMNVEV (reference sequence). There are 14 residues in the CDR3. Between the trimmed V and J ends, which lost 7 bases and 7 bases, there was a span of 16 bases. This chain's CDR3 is CASKGGGLRGELFF. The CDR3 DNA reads TGTGCCAGCAAAGGGGGGGGGCTTCGCGGGGAGCTGTTTTTT.

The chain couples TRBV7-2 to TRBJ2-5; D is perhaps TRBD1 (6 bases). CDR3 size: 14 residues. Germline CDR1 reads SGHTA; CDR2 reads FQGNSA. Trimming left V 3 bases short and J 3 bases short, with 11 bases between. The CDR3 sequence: CASSLGAGKETQYF. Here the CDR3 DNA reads TGTGCCAGCAGCTTGGGGGCCGGAAAAGAGACCCAGTACTTC.

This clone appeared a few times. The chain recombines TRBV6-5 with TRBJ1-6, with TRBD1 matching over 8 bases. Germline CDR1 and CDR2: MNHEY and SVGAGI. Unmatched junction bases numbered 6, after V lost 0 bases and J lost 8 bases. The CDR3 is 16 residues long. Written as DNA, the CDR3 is TGTGCCAGCAGTTACTCGCCACAGGGGGTGGATTCACCCCTCCACTTT. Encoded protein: CASSYSPQGVDSPLHF.

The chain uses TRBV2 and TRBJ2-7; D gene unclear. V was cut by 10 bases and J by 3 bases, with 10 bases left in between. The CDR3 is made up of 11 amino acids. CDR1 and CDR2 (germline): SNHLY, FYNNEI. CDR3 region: CATFGGYEQYV. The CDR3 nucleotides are TGTGCCACGTTCGGCGGCTACGAGCAGTACGTC.

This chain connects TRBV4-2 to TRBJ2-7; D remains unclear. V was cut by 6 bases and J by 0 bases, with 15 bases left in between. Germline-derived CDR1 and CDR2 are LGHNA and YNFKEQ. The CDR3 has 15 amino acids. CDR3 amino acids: CASRPDTISSYEQYF. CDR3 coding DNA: TGTGCCAGCAGGCCTGATACAATAAGCTCCTACGAGCAGTACTTC.

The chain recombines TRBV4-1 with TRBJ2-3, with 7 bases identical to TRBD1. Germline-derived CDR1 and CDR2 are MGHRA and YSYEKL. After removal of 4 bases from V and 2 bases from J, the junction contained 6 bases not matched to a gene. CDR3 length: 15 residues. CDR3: CASSPSTGITDTQYF. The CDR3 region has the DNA TGCGCCAGCAGCCCCTCGACAGGGATCACAGATACGCAGTATTTT.

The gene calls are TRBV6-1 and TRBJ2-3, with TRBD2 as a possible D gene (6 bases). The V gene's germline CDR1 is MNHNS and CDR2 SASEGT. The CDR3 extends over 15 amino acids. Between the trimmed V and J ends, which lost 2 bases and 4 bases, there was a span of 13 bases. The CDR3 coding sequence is TGTGCCAGCAGTGAATTTGGAGGGTTTGCAGATACGCAGTATTTT. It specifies CASSEFGGFADTQYF.

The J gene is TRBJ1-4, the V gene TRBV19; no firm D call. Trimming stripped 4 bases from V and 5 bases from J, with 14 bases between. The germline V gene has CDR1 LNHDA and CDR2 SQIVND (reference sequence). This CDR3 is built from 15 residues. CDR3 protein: CASSTGPSLNEKLFF. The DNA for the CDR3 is TGTGCCAGTAGTACAGGACCTAGCCTGAATGAAAAACTGTTTTTT.

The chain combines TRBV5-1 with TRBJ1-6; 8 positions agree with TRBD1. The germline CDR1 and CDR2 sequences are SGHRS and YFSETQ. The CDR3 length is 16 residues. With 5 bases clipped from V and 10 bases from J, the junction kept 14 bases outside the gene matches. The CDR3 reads CASSKDREGVWSPLHF. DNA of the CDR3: TGCGCCAGCAGTAAGGACAGGGAAGGGGTTTGGTCACCCCTCCACTTT.

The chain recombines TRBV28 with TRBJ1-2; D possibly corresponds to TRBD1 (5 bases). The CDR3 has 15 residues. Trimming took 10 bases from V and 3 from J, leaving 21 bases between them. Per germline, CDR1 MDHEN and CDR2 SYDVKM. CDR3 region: CATTGGDLNHYGYTF. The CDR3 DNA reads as TGTGCCACCACAGGAGGGGACCTCAACCACTATGGCTACACCTTC.

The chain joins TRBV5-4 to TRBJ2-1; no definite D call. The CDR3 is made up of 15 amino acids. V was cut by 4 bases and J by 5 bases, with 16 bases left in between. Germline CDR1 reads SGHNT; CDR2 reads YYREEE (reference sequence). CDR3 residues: CASSPSSLQHNEQFF. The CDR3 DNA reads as TGTGCCAGCAGCCCGAGCTCCTTGCAACACAATGAGCAGTTCTTC.

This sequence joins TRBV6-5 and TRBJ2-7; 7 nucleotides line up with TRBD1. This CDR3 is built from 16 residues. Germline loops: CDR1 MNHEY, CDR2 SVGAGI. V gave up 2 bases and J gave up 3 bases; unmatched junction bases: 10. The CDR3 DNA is TGTGCCAGCAGTTACCGGCACCTGGGACAGATCTACGAGCAGTACTTC. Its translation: CASSYRHLGQIYEQYF.